Included here is one T cell receptor beta chain sequence, with context. Its antigen is currently unknown. The method was immunoSEQ multiplex PCR; TCRdb's version includes in-frame clones alone and lacks a portion of them. The data show about 70,000 clones, 60% to 80% seen once. The sample comes from a study of OX40 agonist ivuxolimab in advanced cancers. Study results and caveats: In CD8+ T cells, expanded clones were on average more numerous than in CD4+. Clonal expansion from baseline to week 6 occurred in both CD4+ and CD8+ T cells. Certain nonresponders likewise exhibited a low normalized T-cell clonal expansion. Antigen specificity was not determined for the expanded peripheral T cells.

The CDR3 loop spans 15 amino acids. J lost 5 bases, V lost 2 bases, and 5 bases had no gene match. Per the germline V gene, CDR1 is SGHRS and CDR2 is YFSETQ. This chain uses TRBV5-1 with TRBJ2-1; 9 nucleotides align to TRBD1. This receptor was obtained from an adult with an advanced solid tumor such as melanoma, head and neck, liver or kidney cancer. Sequencing was performed on CD4+ or CD8+ T cells sorted from blood, taken in a trial of the OX40 agonist ivuxolimab. CDR3 in amino acids: CASSLTTGGNNEQFF. The CDR3 DNA sequence: TGCGCCAGCAGCTTAACGACAGGGGGTAACAATGAGCAGTTCTTC. The full variable domain, in which reference TRBV5-1 and TRBJ2-1 provide the parts outside the CDR3, is KAGVTQTPRYLIKTRGQQVTLSCSPISGHRSVSWYQQTPGQGLQFLFEYFSETQRNKGNFPGRFSGRQFSNSRSEMNVSTLELGDSALYLCASSLTTGGNNEQFFGPGTRLTVL.